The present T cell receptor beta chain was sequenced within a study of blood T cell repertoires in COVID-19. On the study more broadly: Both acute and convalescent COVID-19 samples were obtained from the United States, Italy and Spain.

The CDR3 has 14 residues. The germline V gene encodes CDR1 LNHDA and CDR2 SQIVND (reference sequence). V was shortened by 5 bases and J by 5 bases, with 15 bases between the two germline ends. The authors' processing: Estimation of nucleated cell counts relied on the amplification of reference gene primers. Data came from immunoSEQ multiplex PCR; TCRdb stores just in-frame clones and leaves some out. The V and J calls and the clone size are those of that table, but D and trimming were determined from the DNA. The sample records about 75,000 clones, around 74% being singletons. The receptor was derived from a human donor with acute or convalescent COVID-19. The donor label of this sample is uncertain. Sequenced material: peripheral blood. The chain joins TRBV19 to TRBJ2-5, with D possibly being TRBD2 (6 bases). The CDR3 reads CASSLSAGGETQYF. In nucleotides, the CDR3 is TGTGCCAGTAGTCTTTCAGCGGGTGGGGAGACCCAGTACTTC.